This T cell receptor (beta chain) comes out of a study of CD8 T cells in Susac syndrome. Study-level background: Treatment at blood withdrawal was none, corticosteroids, or intravenous immunoglobulin alone in Susac syndrome patients. The study, taken as a whole, reports: Clonal expansion was not observed in the Susac syndrome CD4+ T cell repertoires.

About this clonotype: The antigen is unknown.

Susac syndrome patients met recently defined diagnostic criteria for definite or probable disease. This CDR3 contains 15 residues. With 4 bases removed from V and 4 bases from J, the gap between germline ends came to 16 bases. Looked up from germline, CDR1 is SQVTM and CDR2 is ANQGSEA. The RNA, about 0.45 to 1 ug, was put through reverse transcription using random hexamers. Coverage of TCR beta CDR3 amplification by immunoSEQ multiplex PCR extended to 54 Vbeta and 13 Jbeta. TCRdb reprocessed the immunoSEQ multiplex PCR reads via MiXCR and lists one record per CDR3 protein. Among about 150,000 distinct CDR3 sequences listed, approximately 96% were seen once.

The TCR originated in a human donor with Susac syndrome. The rearrangement links TRBV29-1 to TRBJ2-2; D remains unclear. The specimen sequenced was CD4+ T cells from PBMCs. The CDR3 DNA reads TGCAGCGTTGTGCCCACGGGCTCAACCACCGGGGAGCTGTTTTTT. Its translation is CSVVPTGSTTGELFF.